The clone carrying this T cell receptor (beta chain) was detected only once. What it recognizes is unknown. PCR involved 60 Vbeta and 13 Jbeta primers. The assay was immunoSEQ multiplex PCR, and TCRdb's table has in-frame clones only and misses some. The profile shows about 110,000 clones, over 60% of them singletons. The CDR3 is made up of 17 amino acids. Germline CDR1 is SGHDN and CDR2 is FVKESK. The V segment lost 1 base and the J segment 8 bases; nucleotides outside the gene matches: 9. The data were taken from a study of cytomegalovirus exposure and HLA in healthy donors. Overall study results and limits: In vitro assays verified that a few CMV-associated chains recognized CMV antigens specifically. Several of the most significant clusters appeared, in a later analysis, to be linked to common viral pathogens. Rare TCR sequences predominated, though certain public TCRs were found in many donors. It was reported that TCR beta sequences correctly inferred the HLA-A and HLA-B alleles for most subjects.

The gene calls are TRBV14 and TRBJ2-1; 12 bases map to TRBD2. The TCR was taken from a man aged 30 to 45 in good health and CMV-seropositive. The sample was PBMCs. The CDR3 nucleotides read TGTGCCAGCAGCCAAGGAGAGACTAGCGGGGGCCGTTATGAGCAGTTCTTC. It yields the protein CASSQGETSGGRYEQFF.